The clone carrying this T cell receptor beta chain showed up just a few times. Its matching antigen is unknown. This specimen comes from a study of blood T cells in healthy people across ages. The study, taken as a whole, reports: Among long-lived donors, naive CD4+ cells were more numerous and diversity higher than in aged donors. Changes seen in expanded clonotypes were possibly confounded by donor CMV status left unknown.

PCR was performed a second time for about 7 to 12 cycles using a sample-barcoded 5' primer and a J-beta primer mix. One entry per CDR3 protein results from TCRdb running MiXCR on the 5' RACE reads. The profile shows about 1,000,000 distinct CDR3 sequences, under 45% of them singletons. Per sample, at least 5 micrograms of total RNA were extracted. The TCR comes from a woman in her sixties or seventies in good health. Sequenced sample: blood.

The chain's CDR3 is CSVADDFDLEQYF. CDR3 sequence (DNA): TGCAGCGTTGCGGATGACTTCGATTTGGAGCAGTACTTC. This chain links TRBV29-1 with TRBJ2-7; D gene uncertain. Germline V CDR1 and CDR2: SQVTM, ANQGSEA. The CDR3 consists of 13 residues. Trimming took off 4 bases at V and 7 bases at J, with 17 bases between the two ends.